This T cell receptor beta chain derives from a study of Graves' ophthalmopathy and Graves' hyperthyroidism (dated by TCRdb to between 2017 and 2018). Study-level background: Peripheral blood was collected before any treatment was given, at the time of initial diagnosis. The study used signatures of the TCR beta repertoire to tell Graves' ophthalmopathy apart from Graves' hyperthyroidism and to predict which patients would progress to ophthalmopathy. To explore V-J signatures distinguishing ophthalmopathy from hyperthyroidism, a discovery set of roughly 98 patients (roughly 42 ophthalmopathy, about 57 stable hyperthyroidism) was enrolled. After sampling, hyperthyroidism patients received methimazole starting at 30 mg daily, and ophthalmopathy patients received high-dose intravenous methylprednisolone. In total, around 130 blood samples were TCR-sequenced: approximately 42 ophthalmopathy, roughly 80 hyperthyroidism and about 17 hyperthyroidism-to-ophthalmopathy patients. An independent validation cohort was composed of some 19 hyperthyroidism patients and around 16 patients who later progressed from hyperthyroidism to ophthalmopathy. In over 5 hyperthyroidism patients, the T-cell repertoire of thyroid tissue was compared with the T-cell repertoire of blood. The full study reports these points: In validation, the model predicted ophthalmopathy progression with roughly 68% sensitivity and 72.22% specificity; 12 predicted patients were CT-confirmed with GO in a median of approximately 6.5 months. In cross-validation, the 13-signature model distinguished ophthalmopathy from stable hyperthyroidism with approximately 85% sensitivity and about 84% specificity, and in the test set the corresponding values were about 80% and 75%. Most expanded thyroid clonotypes with a frequency above 0.001 also appeared in blood, which suggests that blood repertoires may reflect the immune response in the thyroid. No statistical method was used to set the sample size in advance, and the investigators knew which group each participant was assigned to.

TCR beta CDR3 regions were amplified from RNA transcripts for repertoire sequencing. The first round of RT-PCR was done with HTBI primers and the Qiagen OneStep RT-PCR kit, and was followed by a second round of multiplex PCR, then size selection and purification. Libraries were sequenced on an Illumina HiSeq2000 using paired-end 100 bp reads. The paper's data handling went like this. Reads were processed with SOAPnuke, discarding reads with adapters, uncalled bases, mean Phred below 15, or no exact constant-primer or identifier match. High-quality paired reads were merged with COPE v1.2.5. Each unique nucleotide sequence was defined as a clonotype, and clonotypes were aligned to IMGT TRB V, D and J references with MiTCR v1.1. Analysis was restricted to V-J combinations with a frequency above 0.0001, which covered approximately 99% of repertoires. For each V-J combination, a TCR clonal expansion and chaos score was defined as F50 clonal expansion divided by the chaos observed in the TCRdist matrix. Welch's t-statistics and random forest were used to reduce the features to 10 to 15 V-J combinations, which were then used as input to a naive Bayes classifier. The Morisita-Horn index was used to measure how similar the thyroid and blood repertoires were. The raw public reads went through TCRdb reprocessing: fastp at Q25, MiXCR clone calling, in-frame beta chains kept. When rows share a CDR3 protein, they turn into one entry using the most common DNA and genes. V and J calls and clone size were set by TCRdb, not the authors. This sample comprises about 740,000 distinct CDR3 sequences, approximately 40% of them detected only once. The ten largest clonotypes hold less than 55% of the sample.

Patients with ophthalmopathy had moderately to severely active disease, with a Clinical Activity Score of 3 or more, a NOSPECS grade of 4 or more, and a disease duration of less than 3 months. Patients with other autoimmune diseases, uncontrolled infections, pregnancy or lactation were excluded from the study. Clinical symptoms, serum thyroxine, TRAb, thyroid ultrasound and orbital computed tomography were used for diagnosis. Using Ficoll-Paque density gradient centrifugation, PBMCs were isolated from approximately 11 ml of fresh peripheral blood. Total RNA was extracted with Trizol reagent and quality-checked on an Agilent 2100 Bioanalyzer. This clonotype turned up a few times. Its recognized antigen is unknown. No much larger clonotype is one base removed from it; base qualities were not supplied. The CDR3 contains 13 residues, cysteine and phenylalanine counted. CDR3 DNA only is kept here, 39 bases in frame from base 1. CDR1 is given as GTSNPN and CDR2 as SVGIG, both from the germline V gene (reference sequence). Relative to germline, V is 5 bases shorter and J is 4 bases shorter, with 12 bases between their ends.

This receptor chain uses TRBV30 and TRBJ1-5; TRBD1 might be the D gene, on 6 matching bases. The receptor was isolated from an adult man with Graves' ophthalmopathy. Material for sequencing was peripheral blood. The DNA sequence reads TGTGCCTGGGCAGGGGAACGTAATCAGCCCCAGCATTTT. Its protein product is CAWAGERNQPQHF.